Following are 27 T cell receptor beta chains from one sample sequenced in a study of blood T cell repertoires in COVID-19. The table came from immunoSEQ multiplex PCR; TCRdb's copy has only in-frame clones and leaves some out. The data show over 150,000 clones, 70% to 85% seen once. The sequencing sample was made of peripheral blood. The receptors stem from a human donor in a cohort sampled during active COVID-19.

This chain connects TRBV28 to TRBJ2-1, with a weak D call TRBD2 (6 bases). V was cut by 6 bases and J by 7 bases, with 16 bases left in between. Germline V lookup: CDR1 MDHEN, CDR2 SYDVKM. This CDR3 has 14 amino acids. The CDR3: CASRVGGAGNEQFF. In nucleotides, the CDR3 is TGTGCCAGCAGGGTTGGCGGCGCGGGGAATGAGCAGTTCTTC.

The gene calls are TRBV2 and TRBJ2-1; possibly TRBD2 for D (6 bases). Germline V gene sequence: CDR1 SNHLY, CDR2 FYNNEI. This CDR3 has 14 amino acids. Deletions cut 5 bases from V and 5 bases from J, with 13 bases between. The CDR3 loop reads CASSRRGLNNEQFF. The CDR3 coding sequence is TGTGCCAGCAGTCGGAGAGGACTAAACAATGAGCAGTTCTTC.

The V call is TRBV18, the J call TRBJ2-1; TRBD2 agrees at 9 bases. J was trimmed by 5 bases and V by 4 bases; bases with no gene match: 9. The germline V gene encodes CDR1 KGHSH and CDR2 LQKENI. The CDR3 is 16 amino acids. DNA for the CDR3: TGTGCCAGCTCACTTGCGGGAGGGCGTATGGACAATGAGCAGTTCTTC. The encoded protein is CASSLAGGRMDNEQFF.

The chain links TRBV6-5 to TRBJ2-5; D is perhaps TRBD1 (5 bases). The germline V and J ends were trimmed by 6 bases and 0 bases, with 11 bases remaining between them. The germline gives CDR1 MNHEY, CDR2 SVGAGI. This CDR3 comprises 14 residues. The CDR3 coding sequence is TGTGCCAGCAGCATTATGGACAACCAAGAGACCCAGTACTTC. Protein product: CASSIMDNQETQYF.

V usage is TRBV18 and J usage is TRBJ1-2, with TRBD1 identical over 9 bases. The germline gives CDR1 KGHSH, CDR2 LQKENI. V trimming: 3 bases; J trimming: 2 bases; junction bases outside the gene matches: 7. The CDR3 totals 16 residues. The CDR3 region has the DNA TGTGCCAGCTCACCCGGACGGACAGGGGCGAACTATGGCTACACCTTC. The encoded protein is CASSPGRTGANYGYTF.

CDR3 region: CASAGTSGIEQFF. In DNA form, the CDR3 reads TGTGCCAGCGCCGGGACTAGCGGGATCGAGCAGTTCTTC. The chain joins TRBV28 to TRBJ2-1; 13 bases align to TRBD2. V was clipped by 8 bases and J by 10 bases; unmatched bases: 5. This CDR3 has 13 residues. The germline V gene has CDR1 MDHEN and CDR2 SYDVKM.

This clone was detected only a few times. The chain is built from TRBV4-1 and TRBJ1-4, with TRBD1 matching over 7 bases. The V gene's germline CDR1 is MGHRA and CDR2 YSYEKL. V lost 2 bases, J lost 6 bases, and 0 bases stayed unmatched. This CDR3 has 13 amino acids. The CDR3 coding sequence is TGCGCCAGCAGCCAAACAGGGGATGAAAAACTGTTTTTT. Residues: CASSQTGDEKLFF.

This chain joins TRBV5-4 and TRBJ1-2, with D maybe TRBD1 (5 bases). V was clipped by 0 bases and J by 3 bases, with 9 bases between them. The CDR3 spans 14 residues. Germline V gene lookup returns CDR1 SGHNT and CDR2 YYREEE (reference sequence). CDR3 residues: CASSLGQGHYGYTF. The CDR3 nucleotides are TGTGCCAGCAGCTTGGGGCAGGGCCACTATGGCTACACCTTC.

The chain is built from TRBV11-3 and TRBJ2-7, with D possibly matching TRBD1 (6 bases). Looked up from germline, CDR1 is SGHNT and CDR2 is YENEEA. The CDR3 runs 13 residues. V was pared by 5 bases and J by 5 bases, with 13 bases between. The CDR3 loop reads CASSLTGMNEQYF. CDR3 nucleotides: TGTGCCAGCAGCCTAACAGGGATGAACGAGCAGTACTTC. Variable domain in full (rest from reference TRBV11-3 and TRBJ2-7): EAGVVQSPRYKIIEKKQPVAFWCNPISGHNTLYWYLQNLGQGPELLIRYENEEAVDDSQLPKDRFSAERLKGVDSTLKIQPAELGDSAVYLCASSLTGMNEQYFGPGTRLTVT.

CDR3 coding DNA: TGCAGCGTCGGAACAGGGGGTAGAGGCTACACCTTC. Encoded protein: CSVGTGGRGYTF. The V gene is TRBV29-1, the J gene TRBJ1-2; 8 positions agree with TRBD1. Trimming cost V 6 bases and J 8 bases; bases outside gene matches: 8. CDR1 SQVTM and CDR2 ANQGSEA come from the germline V gene. The length of the CDR3 is 12 residues.

This clone was detected a few times. This rearrangement joins TRBV10-1 to TRBJ2-2, with D tentatively TRBD2 (6 bases). The V gene's germline CDR1 is WNHNN and CDR2 SYGVQD (reference sequence). The CDR3 runs 15 residues. V lost 3 bases to trimming and J lost 5 bases, with 13 bases between them. DNA of the CDR3: TGCGCCAGCAGTGACGGGAGTGCCGGAACCGGGGAGCTGTTTTTT. It translates to CASSDGSAGTGELFF.

V usage is TRBV28 and J usage is TRBJ2-5; 13 positions agree with TRBD2. Unmatched junction bases numbered 9, after V lost 6 bases and J lost 5 bases. The CDR3 is 16 amino acids. Germline V CDR1 and CDR2: MDHEN, SYDVKM. CDR3 nucleotide sequence: TGTGCCAGCAGCGATACTAGCGGGAGGGCCGACGAGACCCAGTACTTC. Its translation: CASSDTSGRADETQYF.

This chain connects TRBV9 to TRBJ2-7; a weak D match, TRBD2 (6 bases). Trimming left V 0 bases short and J 3 bases short, with 7 bases between. Germline CDR1 is SGDLS and CDR2 is YYNGEE. The CDR3 sequence is 13 residues long. Here the CDR3 reads CASSVDGSYEQYF. The CDR3 bases are TGTGCCAGCAGCGTAGACGGGAGCTACGAGCAGTACTTC. The full variable domain, its missing parts supplied by reference TRBV9 and TRBJ2-7, is DSGVTQTPKHLITATGQRVTLRCSPRSGDLSVYWYQQSLDQGLQFLIQYYNGEERAKGNILERFSAQQFPDLHSELNLSSLELGDSALYFCASSVDGSYEQYFGPGTRLTVT.

The chain carries TRBV5-1 and TRBJ2-1, with a weak D call TRBD2 (6 bases). Trimming shortened V by 0 bases and J by 10 bases, and 11 bases separated the two germline ends. Germline CDR1 and CDR2: SGHRS and YFSETQ. The length of the CDR3 is 13 residues. The CDR3 sequence: CASSLARGDEQFF. The CDR3, as DNA: TGCGCCAGCAGCTTGGCGCGGGGAGACGAGCAGTTCTTC. Looking up the rest from reference TRBV5-1 and TRBJ2-1 gives the full variable domain: KAGVTQTPRYLIKTRGQQVTLSCSPISGHRSVSWYQQTPGQGLQFLFEYFSETQRNKGNFPGRFSGRQFSNSRSEMNVSTLELGDSALYLCASSLARGDEQFFGPGTRLTVL.

The chain combines TRBV7-9 with TRBJ2-1, with 10 nucleotides matching TRBD2. The germline V gene encodes CDR1 SEHNR and CDR2 FQNEAQ (reference sequence). This CDR3 is built from 18 residues. The junction had 9 bases not matched to a gene; V was cut back by 4 bases and J by 0 bases. DNA for the CDR3: TGTGCCAGCAGCTCCCCCAAACTAGCGGGGACCTCCTACAATGAGCAGTTCTTC. It codes for CASSSPKLAGTSYNEQFF. Variable domain in full (rest from reference TRBV7-9 and TRBJ2-1): DTGVSQNPRHKITKRGQNVTFRCDPISEHNRLYWYRQTLGQGPEFLTYFQNEAQLEKSRLLSDRFSAERPKGSFSTLEIQRTEQGDSAMYLCASSSPKLAGTSYNEQFFGPGTRLTVL.

The chain is built from TRBV20-1 and TRBJ1-5; TRBD1 agrees at 7 bases. The CDR3 spans 14 residues. The germline V gene encodes CDR1 DFQATT and CDR2 SNEGSKA (reference sequence). The V and J ends lost 3 bases and 4 bases, in that order; junction bases with no gene match: 6. The CDR3 DNA is TGCAGTGCTAGTGTGACAGGGCGGAATCAGCCCCAGCATTTT. It codes for CSASVTGRNQPQHF.

V gene TRBV20-1 combines with J gene TRBJ2-7; 12 nucleotides agree with TRBD2. Trimming cost V 3 bases and J 2 bases; bases outside gene matches: 5. Germline CDR1 and CDR2: DFQATT and SNEGSKA (reference sequence). The CDR3 spans 15 residues. This CDR3 reads CSASEPSGRAYEQYF. The CDR3 nucleotides read TGCAGTGCTAGTGAACCTAGCGGGAGGGCCTACGAGCAGTACTTC.

A word on this clone: The sample carries other DNA sequences with the same CDR3. The V gene is TRBV10-3, the J gene TRBJ2-3, with 9 bases fitting TRBD1. V shed 2 bases, J shed 3 bases, and the junction held 0 bases outside the gene matches. The length of the CDR3 is 14 residues. The germline gives CDR1 ENHRY, CDR2 SYGVKD. CDR3 residues: CAISEGQGTDTQYF. CDR3 DNA sequence: TGTGCCATCAGTGAGGGACAGGGGACAGATACGCAGTATTTT.

The gene calls are TRBV2 and TRBJ1-5; 7 positions agree with TRBD1. CDR1 is SNHLY and CDR2 is FYNNEI in the germline V gene. The CDR3 loop spans 15 amino acids. Unmatched junction bases numbered 5, after V lost 2 bases and J lost 4 bases. The CDR3: CASSEQGTENQPQHF. The CDR3 DNA sequence: TGTGCCAGCAGTGAACAGGGGACAGAGAATCAGCCCCAGCATTTT.

The chain recombines TRBV6-5 with TRBJ2-7; D not certain. The CDR3 totals 13 residues. Germline V gives CDR1 MNHEY, CDR2 SVGAGI. Trimming stripped 10 bases from V and 5 bases from J, with 18 bases between. The CDR3 nucleotides read TGTGCCACCGGAAGGTGGGTAGGAGACGAGCAGTACTTC. Protein: CATGRWVGDEQYF.

This chain uses TRBV9 with TRBJ2-1; TRBD2 matches 9 bases. V gave up 4 bases and J gave up 0 bases; unmatched junction bases: 5. Germline CDR1 and CDR2: SGDLS and YYNGEE. CDR3 length: 16 residues. DNA of the CDR3: TGTGCCAGCAGCACTTTTAGCGGGAGCTCCTACAATGAGCAGTTCTTC. Protein sequence: CASSTFSGSSYNEQFF.

This sequence joins TRBV4-2 and TRBJ1-4, with D possibly being TRBD1 (6 bases). CDR1 and CDR2 (germline): LGHNA, YNFKEQ. CDR3 length: 16 amino acids. The ends were cut back, 4 bases at V and 4 bases at J, with 16 bases in the middle. CDR3 DNA sequence: TGTGCCAGCAGCCGAGGGACATCGGGATATAATGAAAAACTGTTTTTT. It codes for CASSRGTSGYNEKLFF.

The rearrangement uses TRBV5-1 and TRBJ2-7; 14 nucleotides match TRBD2. This CDR3 is built from 16 residues. Germline CDR1 and CDR2: SGHRS and YFSETQ. V trimming: 3 bases; J trimming: 11 bases; junction bases outside the gene matches: 13. For the CDR3, the DNA is TGCGCCAGCAGCTATAACGAGGACGGGACTAGCGGGAGAAAGTACTTC. Translated, it gives CASSYNEDGTSGRKYF.

The chain couples TRBV18 to TRBJ1-5, with D perhaps TRBD1 (5 bases). Trimming stripped 2 bases from V and 3 bases from J, with 14 bases between. This CDR3 spans 16 amino acids. Germline lookup yields CDR1 KGHSH and CDR2 LQKENI. CDR3 DNA: TGTGCCAGCTCACCAATTACGGGGGGTAACAATCAGCCCCAGCATTTT. Amino acid sequence: CASSPITGGNNQPQHF.

The J gene is TRBJ1-2, the V gene TRBV5-4, with 8 bases matching TRBD1. The V and J ends lost 4 bases and 7 bases, in that order; junction bases with no gene match: 6. Germline assignment: CDR1 SGHNT and CDR2 YYREEE (reference sequence). The CDR3 is made up of 13 amino acids. CDR3 sequence: CASSVDRVGGYTF. In nucleotides, the CDR3 is TGTGCCAGCAGCGTGGACAGGGTGGGTGGCTACACCTTC.

This sequence joins TRBV24-1 and TRBJ2-1; 8 bases agree with TRBD1. V dropped 4 bases and J dropped 6; count of bases not matched to a gene: 7. Germline CDR1 and CDR2: KGHDR and SFDVKD. This CDR3 has 15 residues. The DNA for the CDR3 is TGTGCCACCAGTGACGGTGACAGGGGTCTCAATGAGCAGTTCTTC. Amino acids: CATSDGDRGLNEQFF.

V is TRBV4-1 and J is TRBJ1-6; 7 nucleotides align to TRBD1. CDR1 is MGHRA, CDR2 YSYEKL, per germline. Germline trimming cut 3 bases from V and 7 bases from J; bases unmatched to any gene: 9. The length of the CDR3 is 16 residues. The CDR3 nucleotides are TGCGCCAGCAGCCATAAACCAGGGGGATCCAATTCACCCCTCCACTTT. This translates into CASSHKPGGSNSPLHF.